These T cell receptor beta chains were read from a single sample in a study of blood T cell repertoires in COVID-19. Produced via immunoSEQ multiplex PCR; TCRdb's table is partial and in-frame only. Of about 140,000 clones listed, around 81% are singletons. Sequencing was carried out using peripheral blood. Receptors were obtained from a human donor in a cohort sampled during active COVID-19. Both conserved end residues are trimmed from each CDR3.

12	TRBV27	TRBJ1-1	ASTTGGAGTEAF
14	TRBV4-1	TRBJ1-5	ASSQGGENSNQPQH
15	TRBV28	TRBJ1-5	ASSPHRGTYSNQPQH
14	TRBV28	TRBJ2-1	ASSLVTSGSYNEQF
13	TRBV5-4	TRBJ2-7	ASSTPGTGATMQY
12	TRBV7-9	TRBJ2-7	ASSLGTGSYEQY
14	TRBV18	TRBJ2-1	ASSPPGPSGSGEQF
12	TRBV5-1	TRBJ2-5	ASSLRTGRETQY
10	TRBV18	TRBJ2-7	ASSRSSYEQY
13	TRBV15	TRBJ2-3	ATSRGQESTDTQY
14	TRBV19	TRBJ2-7	ASSTKLAGGPYEQY
12	TRBV14	TRBJ2-1	ASSPFSGYNEQF
13	TRBV28	TRBJ2-7	ASTPRSGLSYEQY
11	TRBV7-3	TRBJ2-1	ASTQGGYNEQF
11	TRBV7-2	TRBJ2-5	ASSLGLPETQY
12	TRBV5-1	TRBJ1-4	ASSLLTGGEKLF
13	TRBV24-1	TRBJ2-5	ATSDPTGGGETQY
16	TRBV21-1	TRBJ2-7	ASSKARSGVPRSYEQY
11	TRBV12-3/TRBV12-4	TRBJ2-5	ASSLRDSETQY
14	TRBV6-1	TRBJ1-1	ASSDHPGGGNTEAF
15	TRBV18	TRBJ2-1	ASSPALAKSSYNEQF
14	TRBV15	TRBJ1-1	ATSRDHGWIGTEAF
14	TRBV6-4	TRBJ1-1	ASSAVGRGIGTEAF
14	TRBV5-1	TRBJ2-6	ASSLGTAAGANVLT
12	TRBV5-4	TRBJ1-6	ASSPGQGDSPLH
14	TRBV18	TRBJ2-7	ASSPLRVGGEYEQY
13	TRBV29-1	TRBJ1-2	SAPDRGHIGYGYT
12	TRBV7-6	TRBJ1-2	ASSSWDRGYGYT
11	TRBV20-1	TRBJ2-1	SASSGSFNEQF
7	TRBV10-3	TRBJ1-4	AISESGL
14	TRBV24-1	TRBJ2-3	ATSDLAAGVTDTQY
13	TRBV19	TRBJ2-1	ASSMDIAGNNEQF
12	TRBV19	TRBJ2-1	ASSSSGLTNEQF